This T cell receptor beta chain was recovered during a study of shared clonotypes between healthy human individuals. Negatively enriched CD4+ T cells were divided by CD45RA into naive and memory. TCRdb keeps only in-frame clones here, not all; method: immunoSEQ multiplex PCR. The table lists some 1 million clones, about three quarters of them singletons. The CDR3 spans 11 residues. This clone was observed once. This may come from a read error, since a much larger clone is one base off. At the DNA level, this CDR3 is encoded by other sequences in the same sample as well. The sample consisted of memory CD4+ T cells sorted from blood. Subset reported: CD45RA-negative fraction. This chain links TRBV1 with TRBJ2-7. TRBV1 represents a pseudogene. This clonotype originated in a man aged 18 to 30 in good health. CDR3 in amino acids: CTSSPSYEQYF. CDR3 bases: TGCACCAGTAGCCCCTCCTACGAGCAGTACTTC.